This T cell receptor beta chain was profiled in a study of T cells in Graves' hyperthyroidism and ophthalmopathy. Study-level findings and limits: The blood repertoire included most of the expanded thyroid clonotypes above 0.001. By a 13 V-J model, ophthalmopathy was set apart from stable hyperthyroidism.

V was pared by 0 bases and J by 1 base, with 7 bases between. Germline V gives CDR1 SGHTA, CDR2 FQGNSA. The CDR3 spans 14 residues. Diagnostic assessment was based on clinical symptoms, serum thyroxine and TRAb, thyroid ultrasound and orbital computed tomography. This clonotype has a handful of counts. Its antigen is not identified. From RNA transcripts, TCR beta CDR3 regions were amplified. With the HTBI primer set, the TCR CDR3 went through a first round of RT-PCR. MiXCR was run by TCRdb on the multiplex PCR reads, yielding one entry per CDR3 protein. This sample carries 400,000 to 500,000 distinct CDR3 sequences, roughly an eighth of them seen once, and the ten largest clones take 5% to 6%.

Sequencing was performed on blood. The genes are TRBV7-2 and TRBJ2-7; no clear D. The clonotype comes from a woman between 18 and 29 years old with Graves' hyperthyroidism. The CDR3 region has the DNA TGTGCCAGCAGCTTAGCATTCGGGTCCTACGAGCAGTACTTC. Translation gives CASSLAFGSYEQYF.